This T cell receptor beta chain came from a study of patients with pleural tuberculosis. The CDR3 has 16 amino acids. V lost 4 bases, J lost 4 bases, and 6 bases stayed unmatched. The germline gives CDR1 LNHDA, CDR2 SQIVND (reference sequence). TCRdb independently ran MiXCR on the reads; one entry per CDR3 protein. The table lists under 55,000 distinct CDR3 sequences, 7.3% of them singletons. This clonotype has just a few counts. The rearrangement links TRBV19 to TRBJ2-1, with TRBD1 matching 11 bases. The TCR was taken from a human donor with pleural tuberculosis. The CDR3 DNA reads TGTGCCAGTAGTAGGACCGGGACAGGGGGGTACAATGAGCAGTTCTTC. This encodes CASSRTGTGGYNEQFF.